This T cell receptor beta chain is drawn from a study of regulatory T cells in long-lasting Graves disease. According to the study, TCR beta libraries were built with iRepertoire HTBI primers and CDR3-region Arm-PCR. TCRdb analysed the multiplex PCR reads with MiXCR anew, one entry per CDR3 protein. The data hold about 470,000 distinct CDR3 sequences, with 16% observed a single time. This clonotype has at least ten counts. Time point in this sample: newly diagnosed GD, antithyroid drugs for less than 3 months. Making the TCR library involved RNA that had been extracted from PBMCs. CDR3 length equals 13 residues. With 7 bases clipped from V and 1 base from J, the junction kept 5 bases outside the gene matches. Germline V CDR1 and CDR2: SGHRS, YFSETQ. Separately, the same data were catalogued under a study of T cells in Graves' hyperthyroidism and ophthalmopathy. That paper notes: Clinicians diagnosed patients from clinical symptoms, serum thyroxine and TRAb, thyroid ultrasound and orbital computed tomography.

This sample comprised peripheral blood mononuclear cells (PBMCs), obtained at new diagnosis, from a patient treated with antithyroid drugs. The sequence was collected from a man aged 35 to 55 with Graves disease. This rearrangement joins TRBV5-1 to TRBJ2-7; 7 nucleotides line up with TRBD1. CDR3: CASGHRGSYEQYF. The CDR3 DNA follows: TGCGCCAGCGGACACAGGGGATCCTACGAGCAGTACTTC.